This T cell receptor beta chain was recovered during a study of a mutant IDH1 vaccine in newly diagnosed glioma. The overall study: First vaccine doses came 4-6 weeks after radiotherapy alone, or with temozolomide cycles.

This CDR3 comprises 15 residues. V shed 4 bases, J shed 4 bases, and the junction held 9 bases outside the gene matches. The V gene's germline CDR1 is PRHDT and CDR2 FYEKMQ (reference sequence). Time point: week 11, during vaccination. Vaccination used 300 ug of mutant IDH1 20-mer peptide per dose, with topical imiquimod. Assay used: immunoSEQ multiplex PCR; TCRdb lists only in-frame clones, some missing. The sample carries 110,000 or so clones, under 90% recorded once. Of note for this clone: Antigen specificity is unknown.

The receptor was derived from a woman aged 45-65 years with glioma. The starting material was PBMCs, obtained from a glioma patient whose treatment included an IDH1 peptide vaccine. The chain has TRBV13 and TRBJ2-7; 8 nucleotides align to TRBD2. The CDR3 spells CASSSPFGGRYEQYF. CDR3 DNA: TGTGCCAGCAGCTCCCCATTTGGCGGGAGGTACGAGCAGTACTTC.